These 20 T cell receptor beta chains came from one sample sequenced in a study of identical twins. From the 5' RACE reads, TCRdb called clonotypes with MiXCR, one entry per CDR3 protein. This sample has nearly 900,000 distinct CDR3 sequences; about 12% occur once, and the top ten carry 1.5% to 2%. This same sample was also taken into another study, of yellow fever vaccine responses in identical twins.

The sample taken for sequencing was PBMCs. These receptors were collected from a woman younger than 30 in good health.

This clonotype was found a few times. DNA for the CDR3: TGTGCCAGCTCACCAACCGGACAGGGAGGCAATCAGCCCCAGCATTTT. Protein sequence: CASSPTGQGGNQPQHF. The chain links TRBV18 to TRBJ1-5; 8 bases agree with TRBD1. This CDR3 has 16 residues. In germline, CDR1 is KGHSH, CDR2 LQKENI. Trimming removed 2 bases from V and 2 bases from J; junction bases left unmatched: 5.

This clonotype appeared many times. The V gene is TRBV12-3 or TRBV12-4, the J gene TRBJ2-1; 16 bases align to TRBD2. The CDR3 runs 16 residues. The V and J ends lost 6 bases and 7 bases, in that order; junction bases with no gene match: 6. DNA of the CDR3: TGTGCCAGCAGCCCGTCGGGACTAGCGGGAGGGAATGAGCAGTTCTTC. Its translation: CASSPSGLAGGNEQFF.

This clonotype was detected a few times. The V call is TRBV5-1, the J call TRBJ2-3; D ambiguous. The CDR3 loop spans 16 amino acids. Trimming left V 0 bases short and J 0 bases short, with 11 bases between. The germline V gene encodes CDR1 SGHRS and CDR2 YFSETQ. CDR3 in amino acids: CASSLGAPSSTDTQYF. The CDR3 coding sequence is TGCGCCAGCAGCTTGGGGGCACCCTCTAGCACAGATACGCAGTATTTT.

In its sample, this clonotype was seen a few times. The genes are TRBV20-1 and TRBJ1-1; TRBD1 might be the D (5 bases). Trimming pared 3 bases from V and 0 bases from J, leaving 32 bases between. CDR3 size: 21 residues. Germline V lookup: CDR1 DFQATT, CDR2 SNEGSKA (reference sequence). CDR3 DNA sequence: TGCAGTGCTAGTGGCCCGAGGTCGGGACCGGGGGGAGTTACGTTGAACACTGAAGCTTTCTTT. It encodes CSASGPRSGPGGVTLNTEAFF.

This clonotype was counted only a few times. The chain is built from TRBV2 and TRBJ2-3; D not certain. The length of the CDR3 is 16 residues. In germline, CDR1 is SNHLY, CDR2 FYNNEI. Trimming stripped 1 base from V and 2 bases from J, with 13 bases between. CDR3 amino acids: CASSEGLGRVTDTQYF. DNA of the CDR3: TGTGCCAGCAGTGAAGGCCTAGGACGAGTCACAGATACGCAGTATTTT.

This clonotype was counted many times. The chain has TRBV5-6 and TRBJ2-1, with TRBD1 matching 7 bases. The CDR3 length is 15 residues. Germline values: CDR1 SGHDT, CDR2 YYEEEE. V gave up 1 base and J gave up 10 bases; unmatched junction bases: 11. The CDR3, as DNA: TGTGCCAGCAGCTTGTACAGGGGCGTGCTGCGAGAGCAGTTCTTC. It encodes CASSLYRGVLREQFF.

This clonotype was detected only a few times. The CDR3 loop reads CASSSLGLVNEQFF. CDR3 nucleotides: TGTGCCAGCAGCAGCCTGGGACTAGTCAATGAGCAGTTCTTC. The chain is built from TRBV5-5 and TRBJ2-1; 8 nucleotides line up with TRBD2. V shed 4 bases and J 6 bases; nucleotides not matched to a gene: 6. The length of the CDR3 is 14 residues. CDR1 SGHKS and CDR2 YYEKEE come from the germline V gene (reference sequence).

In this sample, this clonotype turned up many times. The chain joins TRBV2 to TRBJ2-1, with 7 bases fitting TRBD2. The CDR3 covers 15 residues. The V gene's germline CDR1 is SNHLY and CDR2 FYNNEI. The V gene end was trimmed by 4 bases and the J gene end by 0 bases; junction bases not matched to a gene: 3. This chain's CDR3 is CASSAGGSSYNEQFF. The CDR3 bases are TGTGCCAGCAGTGCGGGCGGGAGCTCCTACAATGAGCAGTTCTTC. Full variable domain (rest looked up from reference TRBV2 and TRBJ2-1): EPEVTQTPSHQVTQMGQEVILRCVPISNHLYFYWYRQILGQKVEFLVSFYNNEISEKSEIFDDQFSVERPDGSNFTLKIRSTKLEDSAMYFCASSAGGSSYNEQFFGPGTRLTVL.

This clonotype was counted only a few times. The CDR3 DNA is TGTGCCAGCAGCAGACGGACAGGGGTTGATCGCAATCAGCCCCAGCATTTT. This encodes CASSRRTGVDRNQPQHF. V usage is TRBV7-8 and J usage is TRBJ1-5, with 9 bases identical to TRBD1. Trimming removed 5 bases from V and 2 bases from J; junction bases left unmatched: 10. Germline loops: CDR1 SGHVS, CDR2 FQNEAQ. This CDR3 spans 17 amino acids.

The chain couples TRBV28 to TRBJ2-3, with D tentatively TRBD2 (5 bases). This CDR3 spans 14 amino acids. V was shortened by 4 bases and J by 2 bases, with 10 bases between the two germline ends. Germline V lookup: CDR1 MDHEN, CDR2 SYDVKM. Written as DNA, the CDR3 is TGTGCCAGCAGTTCCGGGATGTACACAGATACGCAGTATTTT. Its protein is CASSSGMYTDTQYF.

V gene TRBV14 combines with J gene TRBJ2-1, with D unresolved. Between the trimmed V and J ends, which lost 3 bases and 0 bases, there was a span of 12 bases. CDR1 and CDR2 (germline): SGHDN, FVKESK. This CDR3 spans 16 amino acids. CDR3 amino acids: CASSHFTASSYNEQFF. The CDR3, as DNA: TGTGCCAGCAGCCACTTCACCGCGAGCTCCTACAATGAGCAGTTCTTC.

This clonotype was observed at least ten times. The CDR3 bases are TGTGCCAGCAGCTTAACGTACACAGATACGCAGTATTTT. Translated, it gives CASSLTYTDTQYF. The chain uses TRBV7-3 and TRBJ2-3; D gene uncertain. CDR1 and CDR2 (germline): SGHTA, FQGTGA. This CDR3 is built from 13 residues. The V and J ends lost 0 bases and 2 bases respectively, with 3 bases between them.

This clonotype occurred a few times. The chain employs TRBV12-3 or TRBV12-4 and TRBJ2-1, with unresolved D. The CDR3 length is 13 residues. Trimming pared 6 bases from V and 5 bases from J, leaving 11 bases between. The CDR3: CASSPNRNNEQFF. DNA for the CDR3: TGTGCCAGCAGCCCCAATAGAAACAATGAGCAGTTCTTC.

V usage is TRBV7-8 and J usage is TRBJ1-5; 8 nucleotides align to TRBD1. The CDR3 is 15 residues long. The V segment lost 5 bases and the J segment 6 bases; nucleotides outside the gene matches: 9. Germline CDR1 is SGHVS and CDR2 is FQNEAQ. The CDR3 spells CASSDPGQGSQPQHF. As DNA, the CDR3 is TGTGCCAGCAGCGATCCAGGACAGGGAAGTCAGCCCCAGCATTTT. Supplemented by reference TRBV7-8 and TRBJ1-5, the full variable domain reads GAGVSQSPRYKVAKRGQDVALRCDPISGHVSLFWYQQALGQGPEFLTYFQNEAQLDKSGLPSDRFFAERPEGSVSTLKIQRTQQEDSAVYLCASSDPGQGSQPQHFGDGTRLSIL.

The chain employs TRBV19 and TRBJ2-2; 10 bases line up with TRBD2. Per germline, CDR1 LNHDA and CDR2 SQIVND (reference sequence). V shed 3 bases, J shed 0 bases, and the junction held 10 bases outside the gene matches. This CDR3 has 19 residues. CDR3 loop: CASSMGLAKVTTNTGELFF. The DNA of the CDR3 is TGTGCCAGTAGTATGGGACTAGCGAAAGTTACGACGAACACCGGGGAGCTGTTTTTT.

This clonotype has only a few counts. CDR3 protein: CASSLGTSINEQFF. The CDR3 nucleotides are TGTGCCAGCAGCTTAGGGACTAGCATCAATGAGCAGTTCTTC. The gene calls are TRBV7-9 and TRBJ2-1, with 8 bases aligning to TRBD2. The CDR3 is 14 amino acids. Germline V CDR1 and CDR2: SEHNR, FQNEAQ (reference sequence). V trimming: 1 base; J trimming: 6 bases; junction bases outside the gene matches: 2.

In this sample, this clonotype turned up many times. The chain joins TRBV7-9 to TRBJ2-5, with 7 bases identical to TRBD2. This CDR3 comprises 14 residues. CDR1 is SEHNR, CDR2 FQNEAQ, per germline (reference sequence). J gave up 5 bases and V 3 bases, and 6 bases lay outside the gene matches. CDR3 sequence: CASSFGGSVETQYF. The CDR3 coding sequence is TGTGCCAGCAGCTTTGGCGGGAGTGTGGAGACCCAGTACTTC.

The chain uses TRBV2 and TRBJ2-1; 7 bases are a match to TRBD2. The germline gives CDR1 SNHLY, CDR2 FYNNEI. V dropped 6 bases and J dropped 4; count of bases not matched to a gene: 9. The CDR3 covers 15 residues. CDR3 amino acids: CASRGGTTSYNEQFF. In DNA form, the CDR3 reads TGTGCCAGCAGGGGGGGGACTACTTCATACAATGAGCAGTTCTTC.

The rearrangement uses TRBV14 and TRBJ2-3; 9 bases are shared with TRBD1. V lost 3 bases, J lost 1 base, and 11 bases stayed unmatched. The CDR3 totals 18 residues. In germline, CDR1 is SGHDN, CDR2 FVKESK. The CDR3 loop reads CASSHRPRWDRGTDTQYF. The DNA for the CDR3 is TGTGCCAGCAGCCACCGACCGAGATGGGACAGGGGCACAGATACGCAGTATTTT. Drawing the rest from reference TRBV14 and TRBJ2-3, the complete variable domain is EAGVTQFPSHSVIEKGQTVTLRCDPISGHDNLYWYRRVMGKEIKFLLHFVKESKQDESGMPNNRFLAERTGGTYSTLKVQPAELEDSGVYFCASSHRPRWDRGTDTQYFGPGTRLTVL.

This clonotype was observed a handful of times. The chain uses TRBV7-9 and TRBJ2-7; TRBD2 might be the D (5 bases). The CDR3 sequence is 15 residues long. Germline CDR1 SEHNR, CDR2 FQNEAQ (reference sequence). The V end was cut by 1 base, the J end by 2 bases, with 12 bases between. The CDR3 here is CASSLGVGRTYEQYF. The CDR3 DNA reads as TGTGCCAGCAGCTTAGGTGTGGGGAGAACCTACGAGCAGTACTTC.